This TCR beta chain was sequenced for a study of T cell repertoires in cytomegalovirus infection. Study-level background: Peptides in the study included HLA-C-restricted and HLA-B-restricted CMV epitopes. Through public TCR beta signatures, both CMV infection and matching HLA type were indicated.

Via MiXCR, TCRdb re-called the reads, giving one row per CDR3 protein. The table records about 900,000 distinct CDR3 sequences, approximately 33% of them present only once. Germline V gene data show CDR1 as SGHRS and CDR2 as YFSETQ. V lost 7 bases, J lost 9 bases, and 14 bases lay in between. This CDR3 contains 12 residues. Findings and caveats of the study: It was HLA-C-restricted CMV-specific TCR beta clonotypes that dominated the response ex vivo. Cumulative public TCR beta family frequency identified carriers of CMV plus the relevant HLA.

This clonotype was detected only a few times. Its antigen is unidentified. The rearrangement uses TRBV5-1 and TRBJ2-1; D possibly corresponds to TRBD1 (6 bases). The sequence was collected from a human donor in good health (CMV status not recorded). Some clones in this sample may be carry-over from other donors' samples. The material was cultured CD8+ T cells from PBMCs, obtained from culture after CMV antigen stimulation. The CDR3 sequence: CASPDSRGEQFF. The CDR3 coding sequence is TGCGCCAGCCCGGATAGCAGGGGTGAGCAGTTCTTC. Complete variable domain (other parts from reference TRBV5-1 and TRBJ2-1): KAGVTQTPRYLIKTRGQQVTLSCSPISGHRSVSWYQQTPGQGLQFLFEYFSETQRNKGNFPGRFSGRQFSNSRSEMNVSTLELGDSALYLCASPDSRGEQFFGPGTRLTVL.